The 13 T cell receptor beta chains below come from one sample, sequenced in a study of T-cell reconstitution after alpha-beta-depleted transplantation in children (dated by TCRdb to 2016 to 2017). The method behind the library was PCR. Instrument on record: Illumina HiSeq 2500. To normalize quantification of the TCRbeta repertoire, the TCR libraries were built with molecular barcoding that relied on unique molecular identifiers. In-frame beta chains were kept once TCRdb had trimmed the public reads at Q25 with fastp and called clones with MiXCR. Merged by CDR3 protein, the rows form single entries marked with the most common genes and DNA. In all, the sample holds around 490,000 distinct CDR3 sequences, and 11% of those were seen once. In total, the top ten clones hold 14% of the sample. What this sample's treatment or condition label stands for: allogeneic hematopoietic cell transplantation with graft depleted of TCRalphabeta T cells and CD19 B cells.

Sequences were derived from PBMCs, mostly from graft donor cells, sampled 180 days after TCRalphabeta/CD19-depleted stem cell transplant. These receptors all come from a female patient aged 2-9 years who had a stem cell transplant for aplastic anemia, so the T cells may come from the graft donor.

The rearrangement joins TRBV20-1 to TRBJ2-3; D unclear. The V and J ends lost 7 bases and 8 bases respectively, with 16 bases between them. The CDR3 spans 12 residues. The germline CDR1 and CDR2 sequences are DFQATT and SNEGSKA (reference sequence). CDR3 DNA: TGCAGTGTCTATTCGCAGGACGGTACGCAGTATTTT. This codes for CSVYSQDGTQYF.

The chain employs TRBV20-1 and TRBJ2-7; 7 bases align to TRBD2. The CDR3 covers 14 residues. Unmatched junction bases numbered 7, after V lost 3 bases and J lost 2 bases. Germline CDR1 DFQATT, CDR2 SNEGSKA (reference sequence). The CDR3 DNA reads TGCAGTGCTAGCTCGGCGGGAGCCCCCTACGAGCAGTACGTC. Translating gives CSASSAGAPYEQYV.

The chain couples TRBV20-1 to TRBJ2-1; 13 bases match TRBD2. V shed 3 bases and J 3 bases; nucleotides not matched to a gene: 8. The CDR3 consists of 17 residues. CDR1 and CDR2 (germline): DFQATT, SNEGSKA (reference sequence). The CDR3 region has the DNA TGCAGTGCTAGCGCCTTCGGGACTAGCGGGATCTACAATGAGCAGTTCTTC. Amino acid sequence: CSASAFGTSGIYNEQFF.

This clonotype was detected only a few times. CDR3 loop: CAISESLTSSYEQYF. In DNA, the CDR3 is TGTGCCATCAGTGAGTCGTTAACTAGCTCCTACGAGCAGTACTTC. The V call is TRBV10-3, the J call TRBJ2-7, with D possibly matching TRBD2 (5 bases). With 0 bases removed from V and 0 bases from J, the gap between germline ends came to 9 bases. Germline V gives CDR1 ENHRY, CDR2 SYGVKD. The CDR3 has 15 amino acids.

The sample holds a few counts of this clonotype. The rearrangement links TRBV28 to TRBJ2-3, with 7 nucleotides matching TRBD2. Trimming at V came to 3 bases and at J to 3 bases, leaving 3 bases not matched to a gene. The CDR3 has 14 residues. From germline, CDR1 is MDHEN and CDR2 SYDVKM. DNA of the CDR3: TGTGCCAGCAGTTTCGCCGGGGGGACAGATACGCAGTATTTT. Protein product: CASSFAGGTDTQYF.

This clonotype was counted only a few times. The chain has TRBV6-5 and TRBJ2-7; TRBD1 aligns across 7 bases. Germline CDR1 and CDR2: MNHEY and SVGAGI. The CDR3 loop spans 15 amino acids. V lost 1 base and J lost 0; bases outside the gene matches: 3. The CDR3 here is CASSYFRGSSYEQYF. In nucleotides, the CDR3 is TGTGCCAGCAGTTACTTCAGGGGGAGCTCCTACGAGCAGTACTTC.

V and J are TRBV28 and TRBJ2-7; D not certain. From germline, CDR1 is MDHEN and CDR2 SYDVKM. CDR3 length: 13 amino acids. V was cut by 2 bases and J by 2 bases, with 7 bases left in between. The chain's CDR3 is CASSLLAPYEQYF. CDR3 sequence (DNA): TGTGCCAGCAGTTTACTCGCCCCCTACGAGCAGTACTTC.

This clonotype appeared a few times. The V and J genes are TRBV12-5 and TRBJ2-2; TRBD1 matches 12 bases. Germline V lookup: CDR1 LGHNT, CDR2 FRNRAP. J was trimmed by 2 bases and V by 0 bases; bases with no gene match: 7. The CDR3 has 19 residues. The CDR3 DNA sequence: TGTGCTAGTGGTTTGGTACCGTCCGGGACAGGGGGCAACACCGGGGAGCTGTTTTTT. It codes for CASGLVPSGTGGNTGELFF. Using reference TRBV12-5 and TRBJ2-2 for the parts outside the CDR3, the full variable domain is DARVTQTPRHKVTEMGQEVTMRCQPILGHNTVFWYRQTMMQGLELLAYFRNRAPLDDSGMPKDRFSAEMPDATLATLKIQPSEPRDSAVYFCASGLVPSGTGGNTGELFFGEGSRLTVL.

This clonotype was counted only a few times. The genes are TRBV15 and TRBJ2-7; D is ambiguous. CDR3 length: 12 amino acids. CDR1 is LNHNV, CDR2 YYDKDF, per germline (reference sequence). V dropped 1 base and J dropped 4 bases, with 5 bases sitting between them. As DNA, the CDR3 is TGTGCCACCAGCAGAGGTTGGTACGAGCAGTACTTC. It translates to CATSRGWYEQYF.

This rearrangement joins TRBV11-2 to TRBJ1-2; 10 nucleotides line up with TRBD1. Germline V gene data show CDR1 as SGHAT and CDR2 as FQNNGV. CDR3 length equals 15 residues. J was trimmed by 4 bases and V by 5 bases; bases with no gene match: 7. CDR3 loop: CASSRGTGDGYGYTF. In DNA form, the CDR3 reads TGTGCCAGCAGCCGCGGGACAGGGGACGGCTATGGCTACACCTTC.

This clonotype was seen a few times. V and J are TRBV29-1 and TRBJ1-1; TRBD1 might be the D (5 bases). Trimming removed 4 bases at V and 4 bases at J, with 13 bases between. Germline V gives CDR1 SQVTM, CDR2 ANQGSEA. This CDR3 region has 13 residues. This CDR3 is CSVAQGTRTEAFF. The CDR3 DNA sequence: TGCAGCGTTGCTCAGGGTACCCGCACTGAAGCTTTCTTT.

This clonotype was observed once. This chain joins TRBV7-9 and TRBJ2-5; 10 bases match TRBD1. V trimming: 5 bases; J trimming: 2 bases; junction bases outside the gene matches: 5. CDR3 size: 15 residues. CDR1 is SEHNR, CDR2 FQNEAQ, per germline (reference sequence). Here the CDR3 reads CASSARQGAQETQYF. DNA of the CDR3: TGTGCCAGCAGCGCCCGACAGGGGGCACAAGAGACCCAGTACTTC.

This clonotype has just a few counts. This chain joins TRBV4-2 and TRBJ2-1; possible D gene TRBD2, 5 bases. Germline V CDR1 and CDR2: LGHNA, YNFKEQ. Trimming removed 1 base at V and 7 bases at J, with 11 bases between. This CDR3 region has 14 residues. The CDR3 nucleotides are TGTGCCAGCAGCCAAGGTACTAGATTGAATGAGCAGTTCTTC. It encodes CASSQGTRLNEQFF.